Detailed here is one T cell receptor beta chain. The antigen is unknown. In the PCR, 60 Vbeta and 13 Jbeta primers were used. Only in-frame clones appear in the TCRdb table, and some are missing; sequencing was by immunoSEQ multiplex PCR. The table includes approximately 110,000 clones, about 74% detected once. CDR3 length: 14 residues. Trimming at V came to 2 bases and at J to 3 bases, leaving 2 bases not matched to a gene. Germline V gene sequence: CDR1 SGHTA, CDR2 FQGNSA. The data originate from a study of cytomegalovirus exposure and HLA in healthy donors. Whole-study results and caveats: TCR beta chain V- and J-gene trimming was linked, in a later analysis, to a missense variant in DCLRE1C.

Donors were ostensibly healthy at sampling, although undocumented immune exposures were probable. The J gene is TRBJ2-3, the V gene TRBV7-2, with 7 bases fitting TRBD1. The specimen was PBMCs. The sequence was collected from a woman between 45 and 60 years old in good health and CMV-seropositive. CDR3 sequence reads: CASSLSTGTDTQYF. CDR3 coding DNA: TGTGCCAGCAGCTTATCGACAGGGACAGATACGCAGTATTTT.